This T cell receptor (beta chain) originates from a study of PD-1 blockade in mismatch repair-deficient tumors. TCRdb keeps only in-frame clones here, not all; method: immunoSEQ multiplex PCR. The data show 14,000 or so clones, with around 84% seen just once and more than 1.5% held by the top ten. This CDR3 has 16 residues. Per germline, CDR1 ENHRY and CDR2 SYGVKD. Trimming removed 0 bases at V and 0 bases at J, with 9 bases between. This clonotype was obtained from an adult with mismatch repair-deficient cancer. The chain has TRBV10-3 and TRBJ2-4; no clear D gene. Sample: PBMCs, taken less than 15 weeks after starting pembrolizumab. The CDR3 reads CAISESVAVAKNIQYF. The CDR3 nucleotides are TGTGCCATCAGTGAGTCGGTGGCAGTAGCCAAAAACATTCAGTACTTC.